The 15 T cell receptor beta chains below all came from one sample that was sequenced in a study of blood T cells in healthy people across ages (dated by TCRdb to between 2014 and 2016). Library preparation employed 5' RACE. A second PCR of 7 to 11 cycles was run with a J-beta primer mix and a sample-barcoded 5' primer. Starting from the raw public reads, TCRdb applied fastp trimming at Q25, assembled clones with MiXCR and retained in-frame beta chains. Rows are unified per CDR3 protein, each entry keeping the most common DNA and genes. Recorded for this sample are some 1,800,000 distinct CDR3 sequences; around 42% of them occurred a single time. Under 25% of the sample is in the top ten clones. The specimen was blood. All receptors derive from a human donor in good health.

This chain joins TRBV20-1 and TRBJ1-2, with a tentative D call TRBD1 (5 bases). The CDR3 length is 13 residues. Germline V lookup: CDR1 DFQATT, CDR2 SNEGSKA (reference sequence). Deletions cut 0 bases from V and 4 bases from J, with 9 bases between. CDR3 in amino acids: CSARDRAFYGYTF. In DNA form, the CDR3 reads TGCAGTGCTAGAGACAGGGCTTTCTATGGCTACACCTTC.

This clonotype has more than one count but fewer than ten. The chain carries TRBV9 and TRBJ2-5, with 7 positions matching TRBD2. V dropped 2 bases and J dropped 5; count of bases not matched to a gene: 6. The CDR3 consists of 14 residues. Germline values: CDR1 SGDLS, CDR2 YYNGEE. Here the CDR3 DNA reads TGTGCCAGCAGCGTTGGCGGGGGTAGGGAGACCCAGTACTTC. Translating it yields CASSVGGGRETQYF.

Details on this clonotype: A much larger clone is a single base away; this may be a read error. This chain uses TRBV25-1 with TRBJ1-1; D gene uncertain. The CDR3 contains 14 residues. The V and J ends lost 10 bases and 5 bases respectively, with 20 bases between them. Germline-derived CDR1 and CDR2 are MGHDK and SYGVNS. The CDR3 protein is CANTLDPGRTEAFF. CDR3 DNA sequence: TGTGCCAACACCCTGGACCCGGGGAGGACTGAAGCTTTCTTT.

This clonotype was seen a handful of times. This sequence joins TRBV4-2 and TRBJ2-5, with D hard to call. With 0 bases removed from V and 5 bases from J, the gap between germline ends came to 10 bases. Germline loops: CDR1 LGHNA, CDR2 YNFKEQ. This CDR3 is built from 14 residues. CDR3 amino acids: CASSQDRVEETQYF. CDR3 sequence (DNA): TGTGCCAGCAGCCAAGATAGGGTAGAGGAGACCCAGTACTTC.

This clonotype was seen a few times. V gene TRBV9 combines with J gene TRBJ1-5; TRBD1 is a possible D gene (5 bases). Trimming took 4 bases from V and 5 from J, leaving 16 bases between them. The germline gives CDR1 SGDLS, CDR2 YYNGEE. CDR3 length: 15 amino acids. The CDR3 reads CASSTGGEKDQPQHF. The CDR3 DNA reads as TGTGCCAGCAGCACGGGGGGGGAGAAGGATCAGCCCCAGCATTTT. The entire variable domain, with the rest obtained from reference TRBV9 and TRBJ1-5, is as follows: DSGVTQTPKHLITATGQRVTLRCSPRSGDLSVYWYQQSLDQGLQFLIQYYNGEERAKGNILERFSAQQFPDLHSELNLSSLELGDSALYFCASSTGGEKDQPQHFGDGTRLSIL.

The chain links TRBV3-1 to TRBJ2-7, with D perhaps TRBD1 (5 bases). The germline V gene encodes CDR1 LGHDT and CDR2 YNNKEL (reference sequence). The germline V and J ends were trimmed by 0 bases and 0 bases, with 15 bases remaining between them. The CDR3 covers 17 residues. The CDR3 DNA is TGTGCCAGCAGCCAAGATCCCGCCGGGCAGGGCTCCTACGAGCAGTACTTC. Amino acids: CASSQDPAGQGSYEQYF.

This clonotype was seen more than once but under ten times. The chain recombines TRBV20-1 with TRBJ2-5; TRBD2 matches 10 bases. The DNA end is a closer match to TRBJ2-7, so the J assignment may be wrong. The CDR3 sequence is 13 residues long. Per germline, CDR1 DFQATT and CDR2 SNEGSKA (reference sequence). This CDR3 reads CSAREAGGREQYF. DNA for the CDR3: TGCAGTGCTAGAGAAGCGGGGGGGCGCGAGCAGTACTTC.

The chain couples TRBV7-3 to TRBJ2-5; 13 bases agree with TRBD2. The CDR3 is made up of 16 amino acids. Germline V lookup: CDR1 SGHTA, CDR2 FQGTGA. V lost 5 bases and J lost 5; bases outside the gene matches: 8. The CDR3 protein is CASSPRGLAGRETQYF. The DNA for the CDR3 is TGTGCCAGCAGCCCCCGGGGACTAGCGGGGCGGGAGACCCAGTACTTC.

The CDR3 DNA reads as TGTGCCAGCAGCCCCGAAGGTAGAGAATACGAGCAGTACTTC. Protein product: CASSPEGREYEQYF. V usage is TRBV6-6 and J usage is TRBJ2-7; D is unresolved. Germline loops: CDR1 MNHNY, CDR2 SVGAGI (reference sequence). The CDR3 sequence is 14 residues long. V shed 6 bases and J shed 4 bases, with 16 bases lying between them.

The chain recombines TRBV13 with TRBJ1-4; no clear D. CDR1 and CDR2 from the germline V gene are PRHDT and FYEKMQ (reference sequence). There are 11 residues in the CDR3. The V gene lost 5 bases and the J gene lost 11 bases, with 9 bases spanning the gap. The CDR3 coding sequence is TGTGCCAGCAGCGCATCGGGTAAACTGTTTTTT. Protein sequence: CASSASGKLFF. Full variable domain (missing parts from reference TRBV13 and TRBJ1-4): AAGVIQSPRHLIKEKRETATLKCYPIPRHDTVYWYQQGPGQDPQFLISFYEKMQSDKGSIPDRFSAQQFSDYHSELNMSSLELGDSALYFCASSASGKLFFGSGTQLSVL.

This clonotype was observed once. The chain combines TRBV30 with TRBJ2-1, with D tentatively TRBD2 (6 bases). The CDR3 has 15 residues. The V end was cut by 3 bases, the J end by 7 bases, with 19 bases between. Germline CDR1 and CDR2: GTSNPN and SVGIG (reference sequence). Written as DNA, the CDR3 is TGTGCCTGGAGGGAACTAGCAGGGTTTGTAAATGAGCAGTTCTTC. Translating gives CAWRELAGFVNEQFF.

The chain recombines TRBV7-9 with TRBJ2-5; no definite D call. This CDR3 is built from 13 residues. The ends were cut back, 5 bases at V and 4 bases at J, with 11 bases in the middle. The germline gives CDR1 SEHNR, CDR2 FQNEAQ (reference sequence). This chain's CDR3 is CASSPWSGETQYF. CDR3 DNA: TGTGCCAGCAGCCCATGGTCGGGAGAGACCCAGTACTTC.

On this clonotype: A much larger clone differs by one base, so this may be a read error. The gene calls are TRBV11-2 and TRBJ1-1; tentative D call: TRBD1 (5 bases). V was pared by 5 bases and J by 1 base, with 11 bases between. Per the germline V gene, CDR1 is SGHAT and CDR2 is FQNNGV. The length of the CDR3 is 14 residues. The CDR3 is CASSPPGTNTEAFF. The DNA for the CDR3 is TGTGCCAGCAGCCCCCCGGGGACGAACACTGAAGCTTTCTTT.

This rearrangement joins TRBV10-3 to TRBJ1-2; D not certain. The V gene lost 6 bases and the J gene lost 3 bases, with 8 bases spanning the gap. Germline V gene data show CDR1 as ENHRY and CDR2 as SYGVKD. The CDR3 length is 12 residues. As DNA, the CDR3 is TGTGCCATCAGCGGGGTTCACTATGGCTACACCTTC. Its protein product is CAISGVHYGYTF.

This clonotype has a single count. A much larger clone is a single base away; this may be a read error. This chain uses TRBV7-9 with TRBJ2-4; possibly TRBD1 for D (6 bases). With 4 bases removed from V and 13 bases from J, the gap between germline ends came to 17 bases. Germline V gene data show CDR1 as SEHNR and CDR2 as FQNEAQ (reference sequence). The CDR3 runs to 13 residues. The CDR3 spells CASSSGARGEQYF. CDR3 in DNA: TGTGCCAGCAGCTCCGGGGCCAGGGGTGAGCAGTACTTC.